This entry lists 18 T cell receptor beta chains sequenced from one sample in a study of immune evolution from preneoplasia to lung adenocarcinoma. Sequencing was performed with immunoSEQ multiplex PCR; in TCRdb, only in-frame clones are kept and a portion is missing. The data hold some 3,500 clones, with around three quarters observed a single time. The material sequenced was FFPE adjacent normal lung tissue. The receptor source for this set is a donor at least 70 years old with lung adenocarcinoma.

This chain joins TRBV19 and TRBJ2-7, with D perhaps matching TRBD1 (6 bases). The CDR3 is 14 amino acids. Germline V CDR1 and CDR2: LNHDA, SQIVND (reference sequence). V lost 6 bases and J 3 bases, leaving 15 bases between the germline ends. The CDR3: CASRNRVGNYEQYF. CDR3 DNA: TGTGCCAGTAGAAACAGGGTAGGAAACTACGAGCAGTACTTC.

CDR3: CASSLEKLLNTEAFF. The CDR3 nucleotides are TGTGCCAGCAGCTTAGAAAAGTTACTGAACACTGAAGCTTTCTTT. This chain connects TRBV7-9 to TRBJ1-1; unclear D gene. CDR1 is SEHNR and CDR2 is FQNEAQ in the germline V gene (reference sequence). The CDR3 contains 15 residues. V was trimmed by 1 base and J by 0 bases, leaving 9 bases between them.

This chain links TRBV7-2 with TRBJ1-1; no definite D call. The CDR3 totals 12 residues. Germline values: CDR1 SGHTA, CDR2 FQGNSA. Trimming pared 1 base from V and 3 bases from J, leaving 3 bases between. The CDR3 region has the DNA TGTGCCAGCAGCTTAGTAGACACTGAAGCTTTCTTT. Encoded protein: CASSLVDTEAFF.

This chain joins TRBV28 and TRBJ2-7, with 10 bases matching TRBD2. The V gene's germline CDR1 is MDHEN and CDR2 SYDVKM. CDR3 size: 16 residues. V was clipped by 3 bases and J by 1 base; unmatched bases: 6. The CDR3 bases are TGTGCCAGCAGTTTGTCTAGCGGGAGTTCATCCTACGAGCAGTACTTC. Translation: CASSLSSGSSSYEQYF.

The chain couples TRBV6-1 to TRBJ1-5, with a possible D match to TRBD1 (6 bases). Trimming pared 4 bases from V and 6 bases from J, leaving 19 bases between. CDR3 length: 16 residues. The germline V gene encodes CDR1 MNHNS and CDR2 SASEGT. Written as DNA, the CDR3 is TGTGCCAGCAGTGCACCAAATACACAGGGAGTTCAGCCCCAGCATTTT. The encoded protein is CASSAPNTQGVQPQHF.

The chain couples TRBV30 to TRBJ2-6; D is uncertain. Germline V gives CDR1 GTSNPN, CDR2 SVGIG (reference sequence). Deletions cut 4 bases from V and 0 bases from J, with 4 bases between. The CDR3 loop spans 13 amino acids. CDR3 in amino acids: CAWTASGANVLTF. DNA of the CDR3: TGTGCCTGGACCGCCTCTGGGGCCAACGTCCTGACTTTC. The full variable domain, in which reference TRBV30 and TRBJ2-6 provide the parts outside the CDR3, is SQTIHQWPATLVQPVGSPLSLECTVEGTSNPNLYWYRQAAGRGLQLLFYSVGIGQISSEVPQNLSASRPQDRQFILSSKKLLLSDSGFYLCAWTASGANVLTFGAGSRLTVL.

Here the CDR3 reads CAWTQRGRATDTQYF. CDR3 in DNA: TGTGCCTGGACCCAGCGAGGGCGTGCGACAGATACGCAGTATTTT. This chain connects TRBV30 to TRBJ2-3, with a tentative D call TRBD2 (5 bases). Germline lookup yields CDR1 GTSNPN and CDR2 SVGIG (reference sequence). This CDR3 contains 15 residues. The V end lost 4 bases, the J end lost 3 bases, and 17 bases lay between the germline ends. Filled out from reference TRBV30 and TRBJ2-3, the complete variable domain reads SQTIHQWPATLVQPVGSPLSLECTVEGTSNPNLYWYRQAAGRGLQLLFYSVGIGQISSEVPQNLSASRPQDRQFILSSKKLLLSDSGFYLCAWTQRGRATDTQYFGPGTRLTVL.

The chain joins TRBV9 to TRBJ2-7, with 12 positions matching TRBD2. The CDR3 loop spans 13 amino acids. CDR1 and CDR2 (germline): SGDLS, YYNGEE. Trimming took 4 bases from V and 6 from J; bases not matched to a gene: 2. The CDR3 DNA reads as TGTGCCAGCAGCCAGACTAGCGGGAGCGAGCAGTACTTC. Translating gives CASSQTSGSEQYF. The full variable domain, completed using reference TRBV9 and TRBJ2-7, is DSGVTQTPKHLITATGQRVTLRCSPRSGDLSVYWYQQSLDQGLQFLIQYYNGEERAKGNILERFSAQQFPDLHSELNLSSLELGDSALYFCASSQTSGSEQYFGPGTRLTVT.

The gene calls are TRBV6-5 and TRBJ2-7, with D possibly being TRBD1 (6 bases). The germline V and J ends were trimmed by 6 bases and 4 bases, with 13 bases remaining between them. The CDR3 is 13 amino acids. Germline assignment: CDR1 MNHEY and CDR2 SVGAGI. The chain's CDR3 is CASRPGTTYEQYF. CDR3 DNA: TGTGCCAGCAGACCTGGGACAACATACGAGCAGTACTTC.

V gene TRBV7-2 combines with J gene TRBJ2-7; 9 nucleotides align to TRBD1. Germline V gene sequence: CDR1 SGHTA, CDR2 FQGNSA. CDR3 size: 15 residues. The V and J ends lost 5 bases and 2 bases, in that order; junction bases with no gene match: 7. The DNA of the CDR3 is TGTGCCAGCAGCAAAGGACAGGGGATTGCCTACGAGCAGTACTTC. Translated, it gives CASSKGQGIAYEQYF.

This chain connects TRBV7-2 to TRBJ2-7; D unclear. V dropped 3 bases and J dropped 3 bases, with 9 bases sitting between them. CDR1 and CDR2 (germline): SGHTA, FQGNSA. This CDR3 spans 13 amino acids. The CDR3 loop is CASSFPQDYEQYF. The CDR3 nucleotides are TGTGCCAGCAGCTTCCCCCAGGACTACGAGCAGTACTTC.

This chain's CDR3 is CASSLGQRGTQYF. CDR3 nucleotide sequence: TGCGCCAGCAGCTTGGGACAGAGGGGGACCCAGTACTTC. The genes are TRBV5-1 and TRBJ2-5; either TRBD1 or TRBD2 may fit D (5 bases each). Trimming stripped 0 bases from V and 7 bases from J, with 10 bases between. Germline CDR1 and CDR2: SGHRS and YFSETQ. The CDR3 runs 13 residues.

The chain has TRBV7-2 and TRBJ2-7, with 8 bases identical to TRBD1. The CDR3 has 14 residues. The germline CDR1 and CDR2 sequences are SGHTA and FQGNSA. Trimming removed 4 bases from V and 2 bases from J; junction bases left unmatched: 4. Here the CDR3 DNA reads TGTGCCAGCAGCTACGGACAGGGAACCTACGAGCAGTACTTC. Residues: CASSYGQGTYEQYF.

The gene calls are TRBV2 and TRBJ2-1, with 9 bases fitting TRBD2. V was pared by 7 bases and J by 7 bases, with 11 bases of the junction left unmatched. The CDR3 spans 15 residues. Germline lookup yields CDR1 SNHLY and CDR2 FYNNEI. DNA of the CDR3: TGTGCCAGCACTCAACAACTAGCGGGTCGAAATGAGCAGTTCTTC. Translating gives CASTQQLAGRNEQFF.

The chain links TRBV19 to TRBJ1-2, with D possibly being TRBD1 (5 bases). Per the germline V gene, CDR1 is LNHDA and CDR2 is SQIVND (reference sequence). The germline V and J ends were trimmed by 6 bases and 1 base, with 9 bases remaining between them. This CDR3 is built from 13 residues. As DNA, the CDR3 is TGTGCCAGTAGGCCCCAGGGTAACTATGGCTACACCTTC. It translates to CASRPQGNYGYTF.

The rearrangement uses TRBV11-3 and TRBJ2-7; tentative D call: TRBD1 (5 bases). V dropped 5 bases and J dropped 3 bases, with 14 bases sitting between them. The CDR3 is made up of 14 amino acids. CDR1 and CDR2 (germline): SGHNT, YENEEA. This CDR3 is CASSLTDIFYEQYF. In nucleotides, the CDR3 is TGTGCCAGCAGCCTGACAGATATTTTCTACGAGCAGTACTTC.

The chain recombines TRBV29-1 with TRBJ2-2; TRBD1 might be the D (6 bases). This CDR3 is built from 13 residues. Germline V gives CDR1 SQVTM, CDR2 ANQGSEA. CDR3 sequence reads: CTGAGPNTGELFF. The CDR3 DNA follows: TGCACAGGGGCAGGGCCGAACACCGGGGAGCTGTTTTTT.

This rearrangement joins TRBV6-6 to TRBJ2-4; TRBD1 matches at 7 bases. The germline CDR1 and CDR2 sequences are MNHNY and SVGAGI (reference sequence). The length of the CDR3 is 13 residues. The junction had 2 bases not matched to a gene; V was cut back by 6 bases and J by 3 bases. The CDR3 nucleotides are TGTGCCAGCAGGGGACAGTACAAAAACATTCAGTACTTC. It specifies CASRGQYKNIQYF.